The 10 T cell receptor beta chains reported below all come from one sample, sequenced in a study of blood T cell repertoires in COVID-19. Only in-frame clones appear in the TCRdb table, and some are missing; sequencing was by immunoSEQ multiplex PCR. Of 270,000 or so clones in the sample, roughly nine tenths are singletons; the top ten hold roughly 10%. What was sequenced was peripheral blood. The source of these receptors is a woman in her twenties or thirties with COVID-19, enrolled during active disease.

The V and J genes are TRBV5-1 and TRBJ1-4; 8 nucleotides align to TRBD1. The germline V gene encodes CDR1 SGHRS and CDR2 YFSETQ. CDR3 length: 16 residues. Unmatched junction bases numbered 6, after V lost 2 bases and J lost 3 bases. CDR3 amino acids: CASSLHLGQANEKLFF. Here the CDR3 DNA reads TGCGCCAGCAGCTTACATTTGGGACAGGCTAATGAAAAACTGTTTTTT.

This chain connects TRBV19 to TRBJ2-7, with D tentatively TRBD2 (6 bases). Trimming left V 4 bases short and J 2 bases short, with 21 bases between. The germline gives CDR1 LNHDA, CDR2 SQIVND (reference sequence). This CDR3 region has 17 residues. CDR3 region: CASSTRQWGTLAYEQYF. CDR3 DNA: TGTGCCAGTAGTACTCGTCAATGGGGGACTCTAGCCTACGAGCAGTACTTC.

This sequence joins TRBV28 and TRBJ2-1; a possible D gene is TRBD1 (5 bases). V was cut by 6 bases and J by 12 bases, with 15 bases left in between. Germline V gives CDR1 MDHEN, CDR2 SYDVKM. The CDR3 covers 12 residues. This CDR3 is CASRSTDTLQFF. The CDR3 coding sequence is TGTGCCAGCAGGTCGACAGACACGCTGCAGTTCTTC.

The chain joins TRBV5-5 to TRBJ1-5; weak D call: TRBD1 (5 bases). This CDR3 is 15 amino acids long. In germline, CDR1 is SGHKS, CDR2 YYEKEE (reference sequence). With 0 bases removed from V and 7 bases from J, the gap between germline ends came to 14 bases. The CDR3 is CASSLGTGTGQPQHF. In DNA, the CDR3 is TGTGCCAGCAGCTTGGGCACTGGGACTGGGCAGCCCCAGCATTTT.

The V and J genes are TRBV6-6 and TRBJ1-5, with a tentative D call TRBD1 (6 bases). The CDR3 length is 19 residues. Trimming cost V 5 bases and J 2 bases, with 25 bases left between them. Germline V lookup: CDR1 MNHNY, CDR2 SVGAGI (reference sequence). This CDR3 is CASSPMGVVNRDGNQPQHF. DNA of the CDR3: TGTGCCAGCAGTCCGATGGGCGTGGTGAACAGGGACGGCAATCAGCCCCAGCATTTT.

A single count supports this clone. The chain joins TRBV11-2 to TRBJ2-7; D unclear. Germline V lookup: CDR1 SGHAT, CDR2 FQNNGV. The CDR3 is 14 amino acids. V was shortened by 4 bases and J by 3 bases, with 13 bases between the two germline ends. The CDR3 spells CASSSWSIGYEQYF. The CDR3, as DNA: TGTGCCAGCAGCTCCTGGAGTATTGGCTACGAGCAGTACTTC.

The V and J genes are TRBV27 and TRBJ2-7; D is perhaps TRBD2 (5 bases). Trimming pared 2 bases from V and 3 bases from J, leaving 17 bases between. This CDR3 region has 16 residues. The germline CDR1 and CDR2 sequences are MNHEY and SMNVEV (reference sequence). The CDR3 reads CASSLRGGGGIYEQYF. Written as DNA, the CDR3 is TGTGCCAGCAGTTTAAGAGGAGGTGGCGGAATCTACGAGCAGTACTTC.

The rearrangement links TRBV7-9 to TRBJ2-7; 7 bases match TRBD1. Germline V gene lookup returns CDR1 SEHNR and CDR2 FQNEAQ (reference sequence). This CDR3 comprises 14 residues. Germline trimming cut 3 bases from V and 7 bases from J; bases unmatched to any gene: 9. CDR3 sequence reads: CASSFGTAEREQYF. CDR3 coding DNA: TGTGCCAGCAGCTTCGGGACAGCGGAAAGGGAGCAGTACTTC. Full variable domain (outside the CDR3, taken from reference TRBV7-9 and TRBJ2-7): DTGVSQNPRHKITKRGQNVTFRCDPISEHNRLYWYRQTLGQGPEFLTYFQNEAQLEKSRLLSDRFSAERPKGSFSTLEIQRTEQGDSAMYLCASSFGTAEREQYFGPGTRLTVT.

This chain connects TRBV16 to TRBJ2-7; tentative D call: TRBD1 (6 bases). The V end was cut by 4 bases, the J end by 5 bases, with 15 bases between. Germline V CDR1 and CDR2: KGHSY, FQNENV. This CDR3 has 14 amino acids. CDR3 residues: CASSLRGGADEQYF. The CDR3 region has the DNA TGTGCCAGCAGCCTCAGGGGTGGGGCGGACGAGCAGTACTTC.

The chain joins TRBV20-1 to TRBJ1-3, with D tentatively TRBD1 (5 bases). The CDR3 contains 13 residues. Germline CDR1 and CDR2: DFQATT and SNEGSKA (reference sequence). Trimming removed 3 bases at V and 3 bases at J, with 9 bases between. The CDR3 protein is CSASWGDGNTIYF. The CDR3 nucleotides are TGCAGTGCTAGTTGGGGGGATGGAAACACCATATATTTT.